The 11 T cell receptor beta chains given below trace back to one sample, sequenced in a study of tumor-infiltrating lymphocytes in primary liver carcinoma. Both blood RNA, taken from unsorted whole blood, and germline DNA were extracted. With a constant-region primer, TCR beta cDNA was made from about 0.5 ug of total RNA. TCR beta libraries came from three nested multiplex PCR rounds using slightly modified ARM-PCR. TRBV1-TRBV30 forward primers and a C-beta reverse primer were used in the first two PCR rounds, which each ran for approximately 10 cycles. TCRdb processed the multiplex PCR reads anew with MiXCR; each CDR3 protein has one entry. The repertoire has 300,000 to 400,000 distinct CDR3 sequences, 65% of them found once; the top ten carry about 6.5%. The sequenced sample was peripheral blood. The source is a man aged 35 to 55 with primary liver carcinoma and hepatitis B virus infection.

This clonotype appeared a single time. At one end the junction does not follow the germline gene, possibly because of a read error. This chain joins TRBV11-2 and TRBJ2-1; 8 positions match TRBD2. The CDR3 runs to 15 residues. CDR1 and CDR2 (germline): SGHAT, FQNNGV. In DNA, the CDR3 is TGTGCCAGCAGCCCCAGGACTAGCTACTACAACGAGCAGTTCTTC. It yields the protein CASSPRTSYYNEQFF.

The V call is TRBV10-3, the J call TRBJ2-5; 10 bases match TRBD2. V lost 10 bases, J lost 2 bases, and 13 bases stayed unmatched. The CDR3 sequence is 16 residues long. From germline, CDR1 is ENHRY and CDR2 SYGVKD. The CDR3 bases are TGTGCCACTTTTAGATGGACTAGCGGCAATCAAGAGACCCAGTACTTC. It translates to CATFRWTSGNQETQYF.

The rearrangement links TRBV28 to TRBJ2-1; D perhaps matches TRBD1 (6 bases). The germline V gene encodes CDR1 MDHEN and CDR2 SYDVKM. CDR3 length equals 14 residues. The V end lost 5 bases, the J end lost 11 bases, and 19 bases lay between the germline ends. In DNA, the CDR3 is TGTGCCAGCAGTCCGGGGCAGGGGTTGCATAAGCAGTTCTTC. Amino acids: CASSPGQGLHKQFF.

This clonotype was seen ten or more times. The V gene is TRBV6-1, the J gene TRBJ2-1, with TRBD2 as a possible D gene (5 bases). Germline V gene sequence: CDR1 MNHNS, CDR2 SASEGT. The CDR3 has 12 residues. The V and J ends lost 1 base and 12 bases respectively, with 10 bases between them. CDR3 sequence: CASSEGGLSQFF. In nucleotides, the CDR3 is TGTGCCAGCAGTGAAGGCGGACTCTCGCAGTTCTTC.

Turning to this clonotype: One base away lies a much larger clone, so this may be a sequencing read error. V usage is TRBV4-3 and J usage is TRBJ2-7; TRBD2 aligns across 9 bases. V gave up 1 base and J gave up 5 bases; unmatched junction bases: 6. This CDR3 spans 15 amino acids. Germline V gene sequence: CDR1 LGHNA, CDR2 YSLEER. CDR3 protein: CASSQAPSGNHEQYF. CDR3 nucleotides: TGCGCCAGCAGCCAAGCCCCTAGCGGGAACCACGAGCAGTACTTC.

On this clonotype: A much bigger clone sits one base away, suggesting this may be a read error. The chain combines TRBV6-5 with TRBJ2-5, with 8 bases fitting TRBD2. The CDR3 contains 15 residues. CDR1 and CDR2 from the germline V gene are MNHEY and SVGAGI. DNA of the CDR3: TGTGCCAGCAGTTCCGGGAGGGCCGGGAGCGAGATCCAGTACTTC. It yields the protein CASSSGRAGSEIQYF.

About this clonotype itself: A junction boundary mismatches the germline segment, possibly from a read error. The chain has TRBV11-2 and TRBJ2-7, with D hard to call. The CDR3 sequence is 14 residues long. Germline V gene data show CDR1 as SGHAT and CDR2 as FQNNGV. DNA of the CDR3: TGTGCCAGCGGCAGATCCCGAAGCTCCTACGAGCAGTGCTTC. Protein: CASGRSRSSYEQCF.

Remarks on this clonotype: Likely a read error: the CDR3 ends without its conserved phenylalanine or tryptophan. The limits of the CDR3 on the DNA are not certain, so only TCRdb's listed CDR3 is given. The gene calls are TRBV7-8 and TRBJ2-7; the table's TRBD2 call for D was not verified on the DNA. Germline V gene lookup returns CDR1 SGHVS and CDR2 FQNEAQ. Counting both end residues, the CDR3 totals 15 amino acids. This CDR3 reads CASSLAGEGTTSVRS.

This clonotype was counted once. The V call is TRBV11-3, the J call TRBJ2-2, with unresolved D. CDR3 size: 15 residues. Germline V gives CDR1 SGHNT, CDR2 YENEEA. The CDR3 spells CISSLGVGSGGELFF. The CDR3 nucleotides are TGTATCAGCAGCTTAGGAGTCGGATCCGGCGGGGAGCTGTTTTTT.

Details on this clonotype: Given a much more abundant clone one base away, this may be a read error. The chain recombines TRBV10-3 with TRBJ2-5; D may be TRBD2 (6 bases). Per germline, CDR1 ENHRY and CDR2 SYGVKD. This CDR3 has 14 residues. CDR3 in DNA: TGTACCATCAGTGGCGGGACGGGTCAAGAGACCCAGTACTTC. Translating it yields CTISGGTGQETQYF.

Many counts were recorded for this clonotype. The V call is TRBV29-1, the J call TRBJ1-1, with TRBD1 identical over 12 bases. The CDR3 totals 17 residues. Germline V lookup: CDR1 SQVTM, CDR2 ANQGSEA. V trimming: 7 bases; J trimming: 5 bases; junction bases outside the gene matches: 17. Here the CDR3 reads CSGTSWGTGGLGTEAFF. CDR3 sequence (DNA): TGCAGCGGCACCTCTTGGGGGACAGGGGGCCTGGGGACTGAAGCTTTCTTT.